This T cell receptor beta chain is from a study of blood T cell repertoires in COVID-19. At the level of the study: Material from acute and convalescent COVID-19 was sourced from the United States, Italy and Spain. The cDNA or gDNA used as material had been derived from T cells, B-cell-depleted T cells, or PBMCs.

Repertoires were generated with immunoSEQ multiplex PCR, while TCRdb's copy carries only in-frame clones and drops some. This table has approximately 360,000 clones, nearly 90% appearing once. V was clipped by 1 base and J by 4 bases, with 13 bases between them. Germline loops: CDR1 SGHRS, CDR2 YFSETQ. The CDR3 is 15 residues long. This TCR came from a man aged 18 to 30 with active or convalescent COVID-19. The sequencing sample was made of peripheral blood. The rearrangement uses TRBV5-1 and TRBJ2-3; D gene uncertain. The CDR3 sequence is CASSLQASVADTQYF. CDR3 coding DNA: TGCGCCAGCAGCTTGCAAGCTTCGGTAGCAGATACGCAGTATTTT.